The rows below give T cell receptor beta chains drawn from one sample of a study of T cell responses to AZD1222 COVID-19 vaccine. Method: immunoSEQ multiplex PCR; TCRdb's copy keeps in-frame clones and lacks some. The sample lists about 180,000 clones; around 88% were seen once. Sequencing was performed on peripheral blood, taken 28 days after the second AZD1222 dose. All receptors derive from an adult who received the AZD1222 COVID-19 vaccine. CDR3s include the opening cysteine and the closing phenylalanine or tryptophan. The D gene is left open where the match is weak. Clone size is given for some rows only: seen once, a few or many times, or a class if the clone is expanded.

NA TRBD1 TRBJ1-1 TRBV6-2/TRBV6-3 CASSLRQGAGTEAFF TGTGCCAGCAGTCTAAGACAGGGGGCAGGCACTGAAGCTTTCTTT
NA TRBD1 TRBJ1-5 TRBV28 CASSLFRGTGGNQPQHF TGTGCCAGCAGTTTATTCCGTGGGACAGGGGGCAATCAGCCCCAGCATTTT
NA NA TRBJ1-1 TRBV6-1 CASSESVQDMNTEAFF TGTGCCAGCAGTGAATCGGTACAGGATATGAACACTGAAGCTTTCTTT
NA NA TRBJ1-4 TRBV5-4 CASSLALDEKLFF TGTGCCAGCAGTCTAGCGCTGGATGAAAAACTGTTTTTT
few TRBD1 TRBJ1-6 TRBV2 CASSAGTGKSPLHF TGTGCCAGCAGTGCCGGGACAGGGAAGTCACCCCTCCACTTT
NA NA TRBJ2-5 TRBV4-3 CASSQDPGRGALAQYF TGCGCCAGCAGCCAAGACCCAGGGAGAGGGGCACTGGCCCAGTACTTC
once TRBD1 TRBJ1-6 TRBV5-1 CASSLDRESSYNSPLHF TGCGCCAGCAGCCTGGACAGGGAAAGCTCCTATAATTCACCCCTCCACTTT
NA TRBD1 TRBJ2-7 TRBV24-1 CATSDSGQGDEQYF TGTGCCACCAGTGACTCGGGACAGGGGGACGAGCAGTACTTC
NA NA TRBJ2-5 TRBV5-5 CASSLPTGQETQYF TGTGCCAGCAGCCTTCCGACAGGTCAAGAGACCCAGTACTTC
NA TRBD2 TRBJ2-3 TRBV2 CASSYRILAGFTDTQYF TGTGCCAGCAGTTATCGGATACTAGCGGGATTCACAGATACGCAGTATTTT
NA NA TRBJ2-5 TRBV5-5 CASSLGARQETQYF TGTGCCAGCAGCCTGGGGGCCAGACAAGAGACCCAGTACTTC
once NA TRBJ1-2 TRBV3-1/TRBV3-2 CASSLDSYGYTF TGTGCCAGCAGCCTTGACAGCTATGGCTACACCTTC
NA NA TRBJ2-2 TRBV3-1/TRBV3-2 CASSPILGTGELFF TGTGCCAGCAGCCCTATCCTAGGTACCGGGGAGCTGTTTTTT
NA NA TRBJ1-3 TRBV12-3/TRBV12-4 CASSASGGNTIYF TGTGCCAGCAGTGCCTCTGGGGGAAACACCATATATTTT
once NA TRBJ1-2 TRBV15 CATSRDRSRDYTF TGTGCCACCAGCAGAGACAGGTCAAGGGACTACACCTTC
NA NA TRBJ1-4 TRBV5-1 CASSEGTTNEKLFF TGCGCCAGCAGTGAGGGAACAACTAATGAAAAACTGTTTTTT
NA TRBD1 TRBJ2-2 TRBV19 CASTGTGSTGELFF TGTGCCAGTACCGGGACAGGGTCCACCGGGGAGCTGTTTTTT
NA NA TRBJ1-2 TRBV5-4 CASRFAAATNYGYTF TGTGCCAGCAGGTTCGCAGCGGCGACTAACTATGGCTACACCTTC
NA TRBD1 TRBJ1-1 TRBV6-4 CASSPDRGTEAFF TGTGCCAGCAGTCCGGACAGGGGCACTGAAGCTTTCTTT
NA TRBD1 TRBJ2-5 TRBV29-1 CSAGQGRETQYF TGCAGCGCCGGACAGGGGAGGGAGACCCAGTACTTC
NA NA TRBJ1-5 TRBV19 CASSSFGQINQPQHF TGTGCCAGTAGTAGCTTCGGTCAAATCAATCAGCCCCAGCATTTT
NA TRBD2 TRBJ2-1 TRBV27 CASSSERGAYNEQFF TGTGCCAGCAGTTCGGAGCGGGGGGCCTACAATGAGCAGTTCTTC
NA TRBD2 TRBJ2-1 TRBV10-1 CARATSGGAYNEQFF TGCGCCAGGGCGACTAGCGGGGGGGCCTACAATGAGCAGTTCTTC
NA NA TRBJ2-2 TRBV28 CASSLISGELFF TGTGCCAGCAGTTTAATTTCCGGGGAGCTGTTTTTT
NA NA TRBJ1-5 TRBV11-2 CASSNGGEGAQHF TGTGCCAGCAGCAACGGGGGGGAAGGAGCCCAGCATTTT
NA NA TRBJ1-5 TRBV7-6 CASSSRDQPQHF TGTGCCAGCAGCAGCAGAGATCAGCCCCAGCATTTT
NA TRBD2 TRBJ2-2 TRBV28 CASSLFLIAGGFSKGGELFF TGTGCCAGCAGTTTATTCTTAATAGCGGGGGGCTTCTCGAAAGGCGGGGAGCTGTTTTTT
NA NA TRBJ2-1 TRBV19 CASSIYPSTYNEQFF TGTGCCAGTAGTATTTATCCCTCGACCTACAATGAGCAGTTCTTC
NA TRBD1 TRBJ2-2 TRBV7-2 CASSATGGAGTGELFF TGTGCCAGCAGCGCCACAGGGGGCGCGGGCACCGGGGAGCTGTTTTTT
NA TRBD2 TRBJ2-5 TRBV19 CASSIEAGGLLETQYF TGTGCCAGTAGTATAGAAGCGGGGGGGCTATTGGAGACCCAGTACTTC
few NA TRBJ2-1 TRBV7-3 CASSLAGEQFF TGTGCCAGCAGCTTAGCAGGGGAGCAGTTCTTC